A single sample gave rise to the 28 T cell receptor beta chains below, sequenced in a study of chemoradiotherapy in HPV16-positive cancers. TCRdb's copy holds only in-frame clones and misses some; the assay was immunoSEQ multiplex PCR. There are over 20,000 clones in the sample; roughly 87% occur only once, and about 4.6% lies in the top ten. The sample here was blood, taken from a patient who underwent chemoradiotherapy. The receptor set was obtained from a human donor with HPV-associated anogenital cancer.

The chain employs TRBV6-6 and TRBJ2-7; D unclear. V lost 6 bases and J 2 bases, leaving 5 bases between the germline ends. This CDR3 has 11 amino acids. From germline, CDR1 is MNHNY and CDR2 SVGAGI (reference sequence). This CDR3 is CASSPAYEQYF. The DNA for the CDR3 is TGTGCCAGCAGCCCCGCCTACGAGCAGTACTTC.

This clone occurred once. This sequence joins TRBV4-1 and TRBJ2-5; maybe TRBD1 (5 bases). This CDR3 region has 14 residues. V was trimmed by 7 bases and J by 3 bases, leaving 15 bases between them. CDR1 is MGHRA, CDR2 YSYEKL, per germline. The CDR3 region has the DNA TGCGCCAGCACACCTAGGGGCAGAAAAGAGACCCAGTACTTC. The encoded protein is CASTPRGRKETQYF.

This chain joins TRBV18 and TRBJ1-1; 8 bases are a match to TRBD1. Trimming at V came to 4 bases and at J to 2 bases, leaving 3 bases not matched to a gene. Per germline, CDR1 KGHSH and CDR2 LQKENI. The CDR3 length is 14 residues. The CDR3, as DNA: TGTGCCAGCTCACTGGACAGGGACAACACTGAAGCTTTCTTT. The encoded protein is CASSLDRDNTEAFF.

The genes are TRBV7-2 and TRBJ2-1, with 8 positions matching TRBD2. V dropped 7 bases and J dropped 7; count of bases not matched to a gene: 9. The CDR3 extends over 14 amino acids. Per germline, CDR1 SGHTA and CDR2 FQGNSA. This chain's CDR3 is CASKFGGAGNEQFF. DNA of the CDR3: TGTGCCAGCAAATTCGGGGGGGCTGGAAATGAGCAGTTCTTC.

The rearrangement uses TRBV6-1 and TRBJ1-2; unclear D gene. Germline-derived CDR1 and CDR2 are MNHNS and SASEGT. Trimming removed 4 bases at V and 2 bases at J, with 5 bases between. The CDR3 is 12 amino acids. This chain's CDR3 is CASSALNYGYTF. The CDR3 DNA sequence: TGTGCCAGCAGTGCCCTCAACTATGGCTACACCTTC.

The J gene is TRBJ1-5, the V gene TRBV29-1; TRBD1 might be the D (5 bases). V lost 4 bases and J lost 3, with 7 bases in between. Germline CDR1 SQVTM, CDR2 ANQGSEA. The CDR3 totals 12 residues. The CDR3: CSVGGNNQPQHF. The CDR3 DNA sequence: TGCAGCGTTGGGGGGAACAATCAGCCCCAGCATTTT.

The chain uses TRBV10-3 and TRBJ1-4, with 7 bases aligning to TRBD1. There are 15 residues in the CDR3. Germline V gives CDR1 ENHRY, CDR2 SYGVKD. The J segment lost 7 bases and the V segment lost 0 bases, leaving 5 bases of the junction unmatched. CDR3 DNA: TGTGCCATCAGTGAGTCGGGGGGACAGCGTGAAAAACTGTTTTTT. Protein: CAISESGGQREKLFF.

The V and J genes are TRBV6-5 and TRBJ2-7, with 8 bases fitting TRBD2. With 6 bases clipped from V and 2 bases from J, the junction kept 3 bases outside the gene matches. The CDR3 spans 13 residues. Looked up from germline, CDR1 is MNHEY and CDR2 is SVGAGI. DNA of the CDR3: TGTGCCAGCAGGGCGGGGGGTCCCTACGAGCAGTACTTC. It yields the protein CASRAGGPYEQYF.

J is TRBJ2-1 and V is TRBV4-1; TRBD2 matches 9 bases. The V segment lost 6 bases and the J segment 4 bases; nucleotides outside the gene matches: 13. The germline V gene has CDR1 MGHRA and CDR2 YSYEKL. The CDR3 runs 17 residues. CDR3 in DNA: TGCGCCAGCAGGGGGGGAATAGCGGGAGAGAGATACAATGAGCAGTTCTTC. This codes for CASRGGIAGERYNEQFF.

J is TRBJ1-1 and V is TRBV6-6, with D tentatively TRBD1 (5 bases). The CDR3 contains 13 residues. Germline CDR1 MNHNY, CDR2 SVGAGI (reference sequence). V was trimmed by 10 bases and J by 1 base, leaving 13 bases between them. CDR3 in DNA: TGTGCCACCCGTGGGACGGAGAACACTGAAGCTTTCTTT. Protein sequence: CATRGTENTEAFF.

As to this clone: The same CDR3 arises from other DNA sequences in this sample as well. V gene TRBV11-3 combines with J gene TRBJ2-5; D not certain. The CDR3 has 12 amino acids. V shed 1 base and J shed 5 bases, with 5 bases lying between them. Per the germline V gene, CDR1 is SGHNT and CDR2 is YENEEA. The CDR3 DNA reads as TGTGCCAGCAGCTTAGGGCGCGAGACCCAGTACTTC. Residues: CASSLGRETQYF.

This chain uses TRBV5-6 with TRBJ1-6; D gene uncertain. Per germline, CDR1 SGHDT and CDR2 YYEEEE. CDR3 size: 14 residues. V was trimmed by 0 bases and J by 9 bases, leaving 10 bases between them. The DNA of the CDR3 is TGTGCCAGCAGCTTGGGAGGCAGAGGTTCACCCCTCCACTTT. Protein: CASSLGGRGSPLHF.

This chain links TRBV7-9 with TRBJ1-2, with 7 bases matching TRBD1. The CDR3 spans 13 residues. CDR1 is SEHNR and CDR2 is FQNEAQ in the germline V gene (reference sequence). Trimming removed 6 bases from V and 7 bases from J; junction bases left unmatched: 8. The CDR3 coding sequence is TGTGCCAGCAGTTTCCCCGGGACAGTTGGCTACACCTTC. Its translation is CASSFPGTVGYTF.

The rearrangement uses TRBV6-9 and TRBJ1-4, with D hard to call. The V gene lost 6 bases and the J gene lost 8 bases, with 13 bases spanning the gap. The length of the CDR3 is 13 residues. The germline V gene has CDR1 MNHGY and CDR2 SVAAGI. CDR3 sequence (DNA): TGTGCCAGCAGCCGACCATTAAGCGAAAAACTGTTTTTT. Amino acid sequence: CASSRPLSEKLFF.

This clone came up a few times. The chain is built from TRBV19 and TRBJ1-6; 9 nucleotides match TRBD1. CDR1 is LNHDA, CDR2 SQIVND, per germline (reference sequence). The CDR3 runs 15 residues. The V and J ends lost 7 bases and 7 bases, in that order; junction bases with no gene match: 8. In DNA form, the CDR3 reads TGTGCCAGTAAAACAGGGGGCCAAGTGAATTCACCCCTCCACTTT. Translation: CASKTGGQVNSPLHF.

The rearrangement joins TRBV5-1 to TRBJ1-2, with a possible D match to TRBD1 (6 bases). The V gene lost 7 bases and the J gene lost 8 bases, with 21 bases spanning the gap. Germline CDR1 and CDR2: SGHRS and YFSETQ. CDR3 length: 14 residues. This CDR3 reads CASRTGTHVAGYTF. For the CDR3, the DNA is TGCGCCAGCCGAACGGGGACACATGTCGCGGGCTACACCTTC.

This rearrangement joins TRBV27 to TRBJ2-1; D may be TRBD2 (5 bases). V dropped 4 bases and J dropped 1 base, with 8 bases sitting between them. The CDR3 loop spans 14 amino acids. Germline loops: CDR1 MNHEY, CDR2 SMNVEV (reference sequence). CDR3 bases: TGTGCCAGCAGTTACGGGAATTCCTACAATGAGCAGTTCTTC. Translated: CASSYGNSYNEQFF.

The chain is built from TRBV7-9 and TRBJ2-1, with 10 bases lining up with TRBD2. Germline V CDR1 and CDR2: SEHNR, FQNEAQ (reference sequence). The CDR3 runs to 16 residues. V dropped 6 bases and J dropped 0; count of bases not matched to a gene: 5. The CDR3 DNA reads TGTGCCAGCAGTCGACTAGCGGGTAGCTCCTACAATGAGCAGTTCTTC. Its protein product is CASSRLAGSSYNEQFF. The full variable domain, completed using reference TRBV7-9 and TRBJ2-1, is DTGVSQNPRHKITKRGQNVTFRCDPISEHNRLYWYRQTLGQGPEFLTYFQNEAQLEKSRLLSDRFSAERPKGSFSTLEIQRTEQGDSAMYLCASSRLAGSSYNEQFFGPGTRLTVL.

This sequence joins TRBV6-6 and TRBJ1-1, with TRBD1 matching over 10 bases. The CDR3 sequence is 14 residues long. The V and J ends lost 6 bases and 2 bases, in that order; junction bases with no gene match: 3. The germline V gene encodes CDR1 MNHNY and CDR2 SVGAGI (reference sequence). The CDR3 loop reads CASRRQGANTEAFF. CDR3 in DNA: TGTGCCAGCAGAAGACAGGGGGCTAACACTGAAGCTTTCTTT.

This clone appeared a single time. CDR3 DNA: TGTGCCAGCAGGTCAGGTGCTGGAAACACCATATATTTT. Its protein product is CASRSGAGNTIYF. The V gene is TRBV6-5, the J gene TRBJ1-3; D gene unclear. Trimming took 6 bases from V and 2 from J, leaving 8 bases between them. CDR3 size: 13 residues. In germline, CDR1 is MNHEY, CDR2 SVGAGI.

The chain uses TRBV7-2 and TRBJ2-1; D is unresolved. The CDR3 is made up of 12 amino acids. Germline assignment: CDR1 SGHTA and CDR2 FQGNSA. V lost 5 bases and J lost 10, with 12 bases in between. The CDR3 here is CASSQGINEQFF. In DNA form, the CDR3 reads TGTGCCAGCAGCCAAGGAATCAACGAGCAGTTCTTC.

CDR3 amino acids: CASSLSFQDRPNGGANVLTF. CDR3 sequence (DNA): TGTGCCAGCAGCTTATCGTTTCAGGACAGGCCCAATGGTGGGGCCAACGTCCTGACTTTC. This chain joins TRBV11-3 and TRBJ2-6; 7 nucleotides align to TRBD1. This CDR3 comprises 20 residues. The junction had 16 bases not matched to a gene; V was cut back by 2 bases and J by 3 bases. Germline V CDR1 and CDR2: SGHNT, YENEEA.

The genes are TRBV18 and TRBJ1-2, with 7 bases fitting TRBD1. The CDR3 runs 15 residues. Germline V CDR1 and CDR2: KGHSH, LQKENI. Trimming took 2 bases from V and 3 from J; bases not matched to a gene: 6. This CDR3 is CASSPEGGWDYGYTF. CDR3 DNA sequence: TGTGCCAGCTCACCAGAAGGGGGCTGGGACTATGGCTACACCTTC.

The rearrangement links TRBV6-1 to TRBJ2-7; D is unclear. This CDR3 is 17 amino acids long. The V gene lost 3 bases and the J gene lost 0 bases, with 18 bases spanning the gap. The germline V gene encodes CDR1 MNHNS and CDR2 SASEGT. CDR3 amino acids: CASSDGVWAQSSYEQYF. CDR3 DNA: TGTGCCAGCAGTGATGGAGTTTGGGCGCAGAGCTCCTACGAGCAGTACTTC.

The genes are TRBV7-9 and TRBJ2-5; 7 bases map to TRBD1. Germline V gene lookup returns CDR1 SEHNR and CDR2 FQNEAQ (reference sequence). The CDR3 is 16 amino acids. V was pared by 4 bases and J by 1 base, with 9 bases of the junction left unmatched. The DNA for the CDR3 is TGTGCCAGCAGCTACTCGGGCAGGGGGTCCCAAGAGACCCAGTACTTC. Its protein is CASSYSGRGSQETQYF.

The J gene is TRBJ2-7, the V gene TRBV30; D is unresolved. The ends were cut back, 1 base at V and 9 bases at J, with 10 bases in the middle. Germline V lookup: CDR1 GTSNPN, CDR2 SVGIG (reference sequence). This CDR3 spans 11 amino acids. CDR3 nucleotides: TGTGCCTGGAGTGCGAGTCGGGTGCAGTACTTC. Translated, it gives CAWSASRVQYF.

The rearrangement uses TRBV7-6 and TRBJ2-3; D tentatively fits TRBD1 or TRBD2 (5 bases each). CDR3 length equals 14 residues. V lost 7 bases, J lost 3 bases, and 14 bases lay in between. Germline-derived CDR1 and CDR2 are SGHVS and FNYEAQ. CDR3 in DNA: TGTGCCAGCACCGCGGTTGGGGGTACAGATACGCAGTATTTT. Translation: CASTAVGGTDTQYF.

There are a few counts of this clone. The rearrangement links TRBV19 to TRBJ2-3; 13 bases fit TRBD2. Germline CDR1 reads LNHDA; CDR2 reads SQIVND (reference sequence). J gave up 2 bases and V 5 bases, and 19 bases lay outside the gene matches. This CDR3 contains 21 residues. The CDR3 spells CASSSRDPYRTSGGYTDTQYF. CDR3 sequence (DNA): TGTGCCAGTAGTTCCCGGGACCCTTATCGGACTAGCGGGGGATACACAGATACGCAGTATTTT.